Shown below are 16 T cell receptor beta chains from a single sample sequenced in a study of cytomegalovirus exposure and HLA in healthy donors. Both 60 Vbeta primers and 13 Jbeta primers went into the PCR. The protocol was immunoSEQ multiplex PCR, while the TCRdb copy is restricted to in-frame clones and leaves out a portion. In the table there are around 120,000 clones, 75% to 85% of which are singletons. Sequenced material: PBMCs. Every receptor here comes from a woman aged 40 to 55 in good health and CMV-seropositive.

This chain links TRBV7-6 with TRBJ2-7; weak D call: TRBD2 (5 bases). CDR3 length equals 13 residues. V lost 0 bases and J lost 5, with 8 bases in between. Germline V gene sequence: CDR1 SGHVS, CDR2 FNYEAQ. The CDR3 here is CASSLAPGDEQYF. The CDR3 nucleotides are TGTGCCAGCAGCTTAGCGCCCGGGGACGAGCAGTACTTC.

V and J are TRBV19 and TRBJ1-6, with D possibly TRBD1 on 5 matching bases. Germline loops: CDR1 LNHDA, CDR2 SQIVND (reference sequence). The ends were cut back, 8 bases at V and 11 bases at J, with 13 bases in the middle. CDR3 length: 12 amino acids. The CDR3 DNA sequence: TGTGCCAGTCGGGCGGGGGGGACACCCCTCCACTTT. Its translation is CASRAGGTPLHF.

On this clone: One end of the junction varies from germline; a read error may be responsible. V is TRBV5-1 and J is TRBJ2-1, with D possibly being TRBD1 (6 bases). CDR1 is SGHRS, CDR2 YFSETQ, per germline. The CDR3 consists of 17 residues. This CDR3 is CASSFLQRTDRDNELFF. CDR3 DNA sequence: TGCGCCAGCAGCTTCCTACAGCGGACCGATCGGGACAATGAGCTGTTCTTC.

This sequence joins TRBV11-2 and TRBJ1-1; TRBD1 might be the D (6 bases). V dropped 0 bases and J dropped 4 bases, with 21 bases sitting between them. The germline V gene encodes CDR1 SGHAT and CDR2 FQNNGV. The CDR3 consists of 18 residues. CDR3: CASSLDAGGASGGTEAFF. In nucleotides, the CDR3 is TGTGCCAGCAGCTTAGATGCGGGGGGGGCTAGTGGGGGCACTGAAGCTTTCTTT.

The chain uses TRBV6-1 and TRBJ2-5; D is unclear. CDR1 is MNHNS, CDR2 SASEGT, per germline. V was clipped by 5 bases and J by 2 bases, with 12 bases between them. This CDR3 region has 14 residues. The CDR3 spells CASSYSSVQETQYF. The CDR3 DNA sequence: TGTGCCAGCAGTTATTCGAGTGTACAAGAGACCCAGTACTTC.

This clone was picked up a small number of times. This chain joins TRBV10-3 and TRBJ2-2; TRBD1 matches 7 bases. CDR1 and CDR2 (germline): ENHRY, SYGVKD. The CDR3 is 13 amino acids. V was pared by 8 bases and J by 5 bases, with 5 bases of the junction left unmatched. This chain's CDR3 is CAIRAGGTGELFF. CDR3 nucleotides: TGTGCCATCCGTGCAGGGGGAACCGGGGAGCTGTTTTTT.

This clone was seen only once. The gene calls are TRBV5-1 and TRBJ2-3; D is unclear. Germline V gives CDR1 SGHRS, CDR2 YFSETQ. V was shortened by 4 bases and J by 2 bases, with 11 bases between the two germline ends. This CDR3 is 14 amino acids long. The CDR3 bases are TGCGCCAGCAGCCCCTCTAGTTTCACAGATACGCAGTATTTT. Its translation: CASSPSSFTDTQYF.

This clone showed up just once. The gene calls are TRBV27 and TRBJ2-5; 7 nucleotides align to TRBD1. The CDR3 spans 16 residues. Trimming at V came to 5 bases and at J to 4 bases, leaving 13 bases not matched to a gene. CDR1 is MNHEY, CDR2 SMNVEV, per germline (reference sequence). CDR3 sequence: CASSPYTGVEGETQYF. In DNA, the CDR3 is TGTGCCAGCAGTCCCTATACAGGGGTCGAGGGAGAGACCCAGTACTTC.

This chain uses TRBV27 with TRBJ2-5; TRBD2 aligns across 14 bases. This CDR3 comprises 18 residues. CDR1 is MNHEY, CDR2 SMNVEV, per germline (reference sequence). J gave up 4 bases and V 5 bases, and 12 bases lay outside the gene matches. This CDR3 reads CASSLFGTTSGRAETQYF. The CDR3 coding sequence is TGTGCCAGCAGTCTTTTTGGGACGACTAGCGGGAGGGCAGAGACCCAGTACTTC.

V and J are TRBV5-6 and TRBJ1-6; 9 nucleotides match TRBD1. Germline loops: CDR1 SGHDT, CDR2 YYEEEE. V gave up 5 bases and J gave up 5 bases; unmatched junction bases: 5. There are 15 residues in the CDR3. CDR3 sequence (DNA): TGTGCCAGCAGTTCCGGGACAGGGAATAATTCACCCCTCCACTTT. It yields the protein CASSSGTGNNSPLHF. Full variable domain (remainder filled in from reference TRBV5-6 and TRBJ1-6): DAGVTQSPTHLIKTRGQQVTLRCSPKSGHDTVSWYQQALGQGPQFIFQYYEEEERQRGNFPDRFSGHQFPNYSSELNVNALLLGDSALYLCASSSGTGNNSPLHFGNGTRLTVT.

This rearrangement joins TRBV6-4 to TRBJ1-4; D is undetermined. The CDR3 contains 13 residues. Germline-derived CDR1 and CDR2 are MRHNA and SNTAGT. V dropped 3 bases and J dropped 7 bases, with 9 bases sitting between them. CDR3 sequence (DNA): TGTGCCAGCAGTGAGGATCGAGGTGAAAAACTGTTTTTT. It specifies CASSEDRGEKLFF.

The table lists this clone with a few counts. V usage is TRBV30 and J usage is TRBJ1-3; TRBD1 agrees at 8 bases. V gave up 0 bases and J gave up 4 bases; unmatched junction bases: 14. The germline V gene has CDR1 GTSNPN and CDR2 SVGIG (reference sequence). This CDR3 has 18 amino acids. The CDR3 loop reads CAWSVRGQGRKLGNTIYF. The CDR3 DNA is TGTGCCTGGAGTGTACGCGGACAGGGCCGAAAATTAGGAAACACCATATATTTT.

This rearrangement joins TRBV2 to TRBJ2-6; 15 bases agree with TRBD2. Germline lookup yields CDR1 SNHLY and CDR2 FYNNEI. Trimming cost V 6 bases and J 2 bases; bases outside gene matches: 5. The CDR3 extends over 18 amino acids. CDR3 residues: CASSSGTSGGTGANVLTF. CDR3 bases: TGTGCCAGCAGCTCCGGGACTAGCGGGGGGACTGGGGCCAACGTCCTGACTTTC.

This clone showed up just a few times. The chain links TRBV10-1 to TRBJ1-2, with 8 bases identical to TRBD1. J gave up 9 bases and V 6 bases, and 3 bases lay outside the gene matches. The CDR3 spans 11 residues. The germline CDR1 and CDR2 sequences are WNHNN and SYGVQD (reference sequence). Here the CDR3 reads CASSGQGRYTF. In nucleotides, the CDR3 is TGCGCCAGCAGCGGACAGGGACGCTACACCTTC.

This clone has more than one count but fewer than ten. This chain links TRBV7-9 with TRBJ1-1; D gene ambiguous. The V gene lost 3 bases and the J gene lost 1 base, with 12 bases spanning the gap. There are 15 residues in the CDR3. The germline V gene encodes CDR1 SEHNR and CDR2 FQNEAQ (reference sequence). In DNA form, the CDR3 reads TGTGCCAGCAGCTTGGCCCAACCTGGGAACACTGAAGCTTTCTTT. It yields the protein CASSLAQPGNTEAFF.

The V call is TRBV7-2, the J call TRBJ2-2, with 8 bases that match TRBD1. The CDR3 runs 17 residues. J was trimmed by 1 base and V by 6 bases; bases with no gene match: 10. The germline V gene encodes CDR1 SGHTA and CDR2 FQGNSA. The DNA of the CDR3 is TGTGCCAGCAGTTTGACCGGACAGGGCGGGAACACCGGGGAGCTGTTTTTT. Encoded protein: CASSLTGQGGNTGELFF.